The rows below give T cell receptor beta chains drawn from one sample of a study of T cell repertoires in cytomegalovirus infection. TCRdb reanalysed the reads using MiXCR and keeps one entry per CDR3 protein. The sample lists 650,000 to 900,000 distinct CDR3 sequences; 30% to 35% were seen once. These receptors are not linked to any known antigen. The sample in question was cultured CD8+ T cells from PBMCs, obtained from culture after CMV antigen stimulation. These receptors all stem from a human donor in good health (CMV status not recorded). Some clones in this sample may be carry-over from other donors' samples. Both conserved end residues are part of each CDR3. The D gene is left open where the match is weak. Size is omitted from some rows. Given values are once, few, many or a class for expanded clones.

TGTGCTAGCAGCTCTATATCACCCGGGACAAAACTTGCGAACACCGGGGAGCTGTTTTTT | CASSSISPGTKLANTGELFF | few | TRBV7-7 | NA | 20 | TRBJ2-2
TGTGCTAGTTCCGGGACAGTCTACAATGAGCAGTTCTTC | CASSGTVYNEQFF | few | TRBV12-5 | TRBD1 | 13 | TRBJ2-1
TGCACCAGCAGTTATACAGCCGGGGCCAGATCTTCTGGCACCTACAATGAGCAGTTCTTC | CTSSYTAGARSSGTYNEQFF | NA | TRBV10-2 | NA | 20 | TRBJ2-1
TGCAGCGCGCCGGGACCTTATGGCTACACCTTC | CSAPGPYGYTF | few | TRBV29-1 | NA | 11 | TRBJ1-2
TGCAGCGTGGTGGACACCTACTACGAGCAGTACTTC | CSVVDTYYEQYF | few | TRBV29-1 | NA | 12 | TRBJ2-7
TGTGCCACCAGCAGAGATAGAGGTGGCAATTCACCCCTCCACTTT | CATSRDRGGNSPLHF | few | TRBV15 | NA | 15 | TRBJ1-6
TGTGCCAGCAGTTTTAGTTTGGGACGGACGGCAGGAGAGACCCAGTACTTC | CASSFSLGRTAGETQYF | few | TRBV12-3/TRBV12-4 | NA | 17 | TRBJ2-5
TGTGCCAGCAGCTTGAGGATACAGACCCTCTCTGGAAACACCATATATTTT | CASSLRIQTLSGNTIYF | NA | TRBV7-6 | NA | 17 | TRBJ1-3
TGTGCCAGCAGTTCCATACCCTACGAGGACACTGAAGCTTTCTTT | CASSSIPYEDTEAFF | few | TRBV27 | NA | 15 | TRBJ1-1
TGTGCCAGCAGCGTAGAGGGAACTAGCGGGGTCGATACGCAGTATTTT | CASSVEGTSGVDTQYF | NA | TRBV9 | TRBD2 | 16 | TRBJ2-3
TGCAGCGTTGATGGATGGATCAGCGGCTACACCTTC | CSVDGWISGYTF | NA | TRBV29-1 | NA | 12 | TRBJ1-2
TGTGCCAGCAGCCACTGGGAGAATAGCAATCAGCCCCAGCATTTT | CASSHWENSNQPQHF | NA | TRBV5-6 | NA | 15 | TRBJ1-5
TGTGCCAGCAGCTTAGCGGGGCAGGGTGGCGGGGAGCTGTTTTTT | CASSLAGQGGGELFF | NA | TRBV7-6 | NA | 15 | TRBJ2-2
TGTGCCAGCTCACCACTTCCCAGTAGCAATCAGCCCCAGCATTTT | CASSPLPSSNQPQHF | NA | TRBV18 | NA | 15 | TRBJ1-5
TGTGCCAGCAGCTTAGGTGGCCTCGGTAGGCAGCCCCAGCATTTT | CASSLGGLGRQPQHF | many | TRBV7-2 | NA | 15 | TRBJ1-5
TGTGCCAGCCAAGGACTACTCAATCAGCCCCAGCATTTT | CASQGLLNQPQHF | few | TRBV6-2/TRBV6-3 | NA | 13 | TRBJ1-5
TGTGCCAGCAGCTATATTCAGGGAACTAACTATGGCTACACCTTC | CASSYIQGTNYGYTF | NA | TRBV7-9 | NA | 15 | TRBJ1-2
TGTGCCAGCACCGGACTAGCGGGGGGGCCCGATACGCAGTATTTT | CASTGLAGGPDTQYF | NA | TRBV12-3/TRBV12-4 | TRBD2 | 15 | TRBJ2-3
TGTGCCAGCGGGGGTGAGATCTGGTTCTTC | CASGGEIWFF | NA | TRBV2 | NA | 10 | TRBJ2-1
TGTGCCAGCAGACTACAGGGTGCTAACTATGGCTACACCTTC | CASRLQGANYGYTF | NA | TRBV6-1 | NA | 14 | TRBJ1-2
TGTGCCAGCAGCCAGGGGGGCAAAGGCTACACCTTC | CASSQGGKGYTF | NA | TRBV4-2 | NA | 12 | TRBJ1-2
TGTGCCAGCAGCAAAGGACATGAGGGCTACACCTTC | CASSKGHEGYTF | NA | TRBV27 | NA | 12 | TRBJ1-2
TGTGCCAGCAGCCAAGAGGGGGCGGGGGCTACAAGCTCCTACAATGAGCAGTTCTTC | CASSQEGAGATSSYNEQFF | many | TRBV4-2 | NA | 19 | TRBJ2-1
TGTGCCAGCAGCTTGGATTCGGGAATATCCTATAATTCACCCCTCCACTTT | CASSLDSGISYNSPLHF | few | TRBV5-6 | NA | 17 | TRBJ1-6
TGCGCCAGCAGCCAATTTGGACAGGATAATGAAAAACTGTTTTTT | CASSQFGQDNEKLFF | NA | TRBV4-1 | TRBD1 | 15 | TRBJ1-4
TGTGCCAGCAATTTTAGGCTAGCGGGAACAGATACGCAGTATTTT | CASNFRLAGTDTQYF | NA | TRBV12-3/TRBV12-4 | TRBD2 | 15 | TRBJ2-3
TGTGCCAGCAGCCCCTCATTCACAGGTTACAATGAGCAGTTCTTC | CASSPSFTGYNEQFF | few | TRBV14 | NA | 15 | TRBJ2-1
TGTGCCATCAGTGACCTACGCGCGACAGGGGGCTTGGGCAATCAGCCCCAGCATTTT | CAISDLRATGGLGNQPQHF | few | TRBV10-3 | TRBD1 | 19 | TRBJ1-5
TGTGCCAGCGCTACCTGGGACAGGGGATCCTACGAGCAGTACTTC | CASATWDRGSYEQYF | few | TRBV12-3/TRBV12-4 | TRBD1 | 15 | TRBJ2-7
TGTGCCAGCAGTTACTCGAAGGGGCGGGAAAAACTGTTTTTT | CASSYSKGREKLFF | few | TRBV6-5 | NA | 14 | TRBJ1-4
TGTGCCAGCAGCCCCCAATCGGGACAGTCAGGCTATGGCTACACCTTC | CASSPQSGQSGYGYTF | NA | TRBV3-1 | TRBD1 | 16 | TRBJ1-2
TGTGCCAGCAGTTTCTACAAGCGGGGGAATACTTACAATGAGCAGTTCTTC | CASSFYKRGNTYNEQFF | NA | TRBV28 | TRBD2 | 17 | TRBJ2-1
TGCGCCAGCAGGAGAGGGGCCTACGAGCAGTACTTC | CASRRGAYEQYF | NA | TRBV5-1 | NA | 12 | TRBJ2-7
TGCGCCAGCAGCCTAACCCCTAATGAGCAGTTCTTC | CASSLTPNEQFF | NA | TRBV4-1 | NA | 12 | TRBJ2-1
TGTGCCAGCAGGATTTCGGCCCCCTACGAGCAGTACTTC | CASRISAPYEQYF | NA | TRBV27 | NA | 13 | TRBJ2-7
TGTGCCAGCAGCTTCGCAGGCTGGGGCTACACCTTC | CASSFAGWGYTF | few | TRBV7-2 | NA | 12 | TRBJ1-2
TGTGCCAGCAGTTACGAATGGAACTATGGCTACACCTTC | CASSYEWNYGYTF | few | TRBV6-5 | NA | 13 | TRBJ1-2
TGTGCCAGCAGTTACTCTTGGCAGGGGGATCAGCCCCAGCATTTT | CASSYSWQGDQPQHF | NA | TRBV6-8 | TRBD1 | 15 | TRBJ1-5
TGTGCCAGCAGTTTAAGGCCCAGGGAGGGAGATACGCAGTATTTT | CASSLRPREGDTQYF | few | TRBV27 | TRBD2 | 15 | TRBJ2-3
TGTGCCAGCAGTTCCGGACAGCCACCTAACTATGGCTACACCTTC | CASSSGQPPNYGYTF | NA | TRBV12-3/TRBV12-4 | NA | 15 | TRBJ1-2
TGTGCCAGCGTAGCCCGGGGGCCCCAAGAGACCCAGTACTTC | CASVARGPQETQYF | few | TRBV6-5 | NA | 14 | TRBJ2-5
TGTGCCAGCAGCAAAGACAGGGGAGCTTTCTTT | CASSKDRGAFF | few | TRBV7-9 | TRBD1 | 11 | TRBJ1-1
TGTGCCAGCAGCTTAATATTAGCGTTGCCAGATACGCAGTATTTT | CASSLILALPDTQYF | NA | TRBV5-8 | NA | 15 | TRBJ2-3
TGCGCCAGCAAGGAGGTTCCCTACAATGAGCAGTTCTTC | CASKEVPYNEQFF | NA | TRBV5-1 | NA | 13 | TRBJ2-1
TGTGCCAGCAGTCCCCGCGACCTCTCCGGGACAGGTCTTATGAACACTGAAGCTTTCTTT | CASSPRDLSGTGLMNTEAFF | NA | TRBV28 | TRBD1 | 20 | TRBJ1-1
TGTGCCAGCAGCTTTCCCGGGACGGGACAGGGGTACGTCAATGAGCAGTTCTTC | CASSFPGTGQGYVNEQFF | many | TRBV7-9 | TRBD1 | 18 | TRBJ2-1
TGTGCCAGCAGCTTAATTCGGGGGTCGTCCACTGAAGCTTTCTTT | CASSLIRGSSTEAFF | NA | TRBV7-3 | NA | 15 | TRBJ1-1
TGTGCCATCAGGGGAAACAGGGAACCGCTCTCTGGAAACACCATATATTTT | CAIRGNREPLSGNTIYF | NA | TRBV10-3 | NA | 17 | TRBJ1-3
TGTGCCACCTATGGGGGACAGGACTATGGCTACACCTTC | CATYGGQDYGYTF | few | TRBV6-6 | TRBD1 | 13 | TRBJ1-2
TGTGCCAGCTGCCTAAATTGGAACACTGAAGCTTTCTTT | CASCLNWNTEAFF | NA | TRBV6-5 | NA | 13 | TRBJ1-1
TGTGCCAGCAGTCTCACCCCCAGGGGTGGGGGGCAAGAGACCCAGTACTTC | CASSLTPRGGGQETQYF | NA | TRBV27 | NA | 17 | TRBJ2-5
TGCAGTGCTAGAGATGTACCCTACGAGCAGTACTTC | CSARDVPYEQYF | NA | TRBV20-1 | NA | 12 | TRBJ2-7
TGCAGTGCGGGGACAGGGGGATTCACTGAAGCTTTCTTT | CSAGTGGFTEAFF | NA | TRBV20-1 | TRBD1 | 13 | TRBJ1-1
TGCGCCAGCAGCCCCGTCCCGTATCTAGCGGACGACACAGATACGCAGTATTTT | CASSPVPYLADDTDTQYF | NA | TRBV5-1 | TRBD2 | 18 | TRBJ2-3
TGTGCCAGCAGCTTCGGACAGGGGGTATCAAGGGGGGAGACCCAGTACTTC | CASSFGQGVSRGETQYF | NA | TRBV13 | TRBD1 | 17 | TRBJ2-5